This section outlines one TCR beta chain sequence together with its context. No antigen is known for it. The sample originates from a study of regulatory T cells. Findings of the study overall: Hydrophobic residues at CDR3 positions 6 and 7 were enriched in conventional CD4+ T cells of CD3G-deficient patients.

CD4+ cells were sorted into CD25-high CD127-low regulatory cells and CD25-low CD127-high conventional cells. J lost 5 bases, V lost 5 bases, and 8 bases had no gene match. Germline loops: CDR1 GTSNPN, CDR2 SVGIG (reference sequence). The CDR3 is 14 residues long. The PCR used 52 TRBV and 13 TRBJ primers. Some clones are missing from TCRdb's copy, which holds only in-frame ones; the method was immunoSEQ multiplex PCR. Of about 29,000 clones listed, about 90% are singletons. The chain couples TRBV30 to TRBJ2-1; 8 nucleotides match TRBD2. Sequenced sample: conventional CD4+ T cells sorted from blood. The source of this sequence is a person aged 18 to 30 with CD3G deficiency. CDR3 DNA sequence: TGTGCCTGGGACGGCGGGAGGCCCCACAATGAGCAGTTCTTC. It codes for CAWDGGRPHNEQFF.